This entry concerns a single TCR beta chain. Its antigen is currently unknown. This entry is derived from a study of spatial heterogeneity in lung cancer. Overall study: About 2 years after resection was the median timing of the follow-up PBMC samples, which were sequenced when available. TCR and UMI combinations that were unique each appeared, on average, more than ten times in raw reads. A consistent excess of beta-chain over alpha-chain sequences was detected.

General observations from the study: Blood contained ubiquitous expanded tumor TCRs more at resection than at follow-up.

Using its own MiXCR run on the 5' RACE reads, TCRdb lists one record per CDR3 protein. The data show around 110,000 distinct CDR3 sequences, with more than 9% seen just once and 16% held by the top ten. Trimming left V 4 bases short and J 8 bases short, with 10 bases between. This CDR3 spans 12 amino acids. Germline-derived CDR1 and CDR2 are SGHNT and YYREEE (reference sequence). The sample's time point: blood at routine non-recurrence follow-up after resection. Unsorted whole RNA from tumor, nontumor lung or frozen PBMC underwent sequencing. This receptor was identified in a male donor with early-stage non-small cell lung cancer. The chain has TRBV5-4 and TRBJ2-4; weak D call: TRBD2 (6 bases). The sample was PBMCs, taken at follow-up. DNA for the CDR3: TGTGCCAGCAGCGATGCGGGACACATTCAGTACTTC. Its protein product is CASSDAGHIQYF.